These 17 T cell receptor beta chains originate from one sample sequenced in a study of blood T cell repertoires in COVID-19. Libraries were prepared by immunoSEQ multiplex PCR; TCRdb keeps only in-frame clonotypes and omits some of them. The sample yields approximately 180,000 clones, around nine tenths seen once. Material: peripheral blood. The receptors here all came from a woman between 65 and 79 years old with COVID-19, enrolled during active disease.

V gene TRBV18 combines with J gene TRBJ2-1; the match to TRBD2 covers 9 bases. Germline lookup yields CDR1 KGHSH and CDR2 LQKENI. This CDR3 contains 14 residues. Losses at the gene ends were 3 bases for V and 8 bases for J; bases not matched to a gene: 5. The CDR3 is CASSPGLAGDEQFF. Here the CDR3 DNA reads TGTGCCAGCTCACCGGGACTAGCCGGGGATGAGCAGTTCTTC.

The rearrangement joins TRBV5-1 to TRBJ2-1; 9 bases are a match to TRBD2. Germline loops: CDR1 SGHRS, CDR2 YFSETQ. The length of the CDR3 is 17 residues. Losses at the gene ends were 3 bases for V and 8 bases for J; bases not matched to a gene: 15. The CDR3 coding sequence is TGCGCCAGCAGCTCGGGAGGCGGGAGGGCCTGGGTCCATGAGCAGTTCTTC. Residues: CASSSGGGRAWVHEQFF.

The chain employs TRBV5-1 and TRBJ1-2; D remains ambiguous. CDR1 SGHRS and CDR2 YFSETQ come from the germline V gene. V was shortened by 0 bases and J by 4 bases, with 10 bases between the two germline ends. This CDR3 spans 14 amino acids. The DNA of the CDR3 is TGCGCCAGCAGCTTGGATAGTTCTGGCTATGGCTACACCTTC. Its protein is CASSLDSSGYGYTF.

CDR3 in amino acids: CASSEAHITRSNTEAFF. The CDR3 coding sequence is TGTGCCAGCAGTGAAGCGCACATTACACGGAGCAACACTGAAGCTTTCTTT. The V gene is TRBV6-1, the J gene TRBJ1-1; D remains unclear. The CDR3 extends over 17 amino acids. The germline V and J ends were trimmed by 0 bases and 2 bases, with 16 bases remaining between them. Per the germline V gene, CDR1 is MNHNS and CDR2 is SASEGT.

V and J are TRBV7-8 and TRBJ2-7, with D perhaps matching TRBD2 (5 bases). Germline-derived CDR1 and CDR2 are SGHVS and FQNEAQ. V was pared by 1 base and J by 2 bases, with 9 bases between. This CDR3 region has 14 residues. The CDR3 region is CASSLGTGTYEQYF. The CDR3 bases are TGTGCCAGCAGCTTAGGGACGGGAACCTACGAGCAGTACTTC.

The chain's CDR3 is CASSLGLGETQYF. DNA of the CDR3: TGTGCCAGCAGTTTGGGACTTGGAGAGACCCAGTACTTC. The genes are TRBV7-3 and TRBJ2-5, with D perhaps TRBD2 (6 bases). The germline V gene encodes CDR1 SGHTA and CDR2 FQGTGA. The V gene lost 6 bases and the J gene lost 4 bases, with 12 bases spanning the gap. CDR3 size: 13 residues.

As concerns this clone: Other DNA variants within this sample encode the same CDR3. This chain uses TRBV4-1 with TRBJ1-2; 7 bases fit TRBD1. Germline values: CDR1 MGHRA, CDR2 YSYEKL. Germline trimming cut 1 base from V and 6 bases from J; bases unmatched to any gene: 8. This CDR3 is 15 amino acids long. Here the CDR3 reads CASSQAKDRVDGYTF. CDR3 nucleotides: TGCGCCAGCAGCCAAGCAAAAGACAGGGTCGATGGCTACACCTTC.

This chain connects TRBV6-5 to TRBJ2-1; the D gene is possibly TRBD2 (6 bases). V lost 5 bases, J lost 5 bases, and 7 bases lay in between. Germline loops: CDR1 MNHEY, CDR2 SVGAGI. The CDR3 has 12 residues. The CDR3 sequence is CASSRGNNEQFF. The CDR3 bases are TGTGCCAGCAGTCGGGGGAACAATGAGCAGTTCTTC.

The CDR3 loop reads CASSSTTGTEAFF. In DNA, the CDR3 is TGTGCCAGCAGTTCTACGACAGGAACTGAAGCTTTCTTT. The chain employs TRBV6-5 and TRBJ1-1; D possibly corresponds to TRBD1 (6 bases). CDR3 size: 13 residues. CDR1 and CDR2 (germline): MNHEY, SVGAGI. V lost 4 bases to trimming and J lost 5 bases, with 11 bases between them.

This clone was observed a single time. The genes are TRBV4-3 and TRBJ1-3, with 12 bases matching TRBD1. In germline, CDR1 is LGHNA, CDR2 YSLEER. J was trimmed by 7 bases and V by 3 bases; bases with no gene match: 10. The CDR3 is 17 residues long. The CDR3 DNA follows: TGCGCCAGCAGCCACCATGGGGGGACAGGGGGCGTGAACACCATATATTTT. Its protein product is CASSHHGGTGGVNTIYF.

The chain recombines TRBV6-2 or TRBV6-3 with TRBJ2-1, with 11 bases lining up with TRBD2. The J segment lost 5 bases and the V segment lost 6 bases, leaving 6 bases of the junction unmatched. CDR3 size: 15 residues. Germline loops: CDR1 MNHEY, CDR2 SVGEGT. The CDR3 spells CASSLTSGRNNEQFF. Written as DNA, the CDR3 is TGTGCCAGCAGCTTAACTAGCGGGAGAAACAATGAGCAGTTCTTC.

Of note for this clone: At the DNA level, this CDR3 is encoded by other sequences in the same sample as well. The chain combines TRBV28 with TRBJ1-5; D is ambiguous. The V and J ends lost 3 bases and 5 bases respectively, with 5 bases between them. This CDR3 comprises 12 residues. Germline V CDR1 and CDR2: MDHEN, SYDVKM. CDR3 nucleotide sequence: TGTGCCAGCAGTTTCTCCGATCAGCCCCAGCATTTT. Its translation: CASSFSDQPQHF. Complete variable domain (other parts from reference TRBV28 and TRBJ1-5): DVKVTQSSRYLVKRTGEKVFLECVQDMDHENMFWYRQDPGLGLRLIYFSYDVKMKEKGDIPEGYSVSREKKERFSLILESASTNQTSMYLCASSFSDQPQHFGDGTRLSIL.

The chain has TRBV5-8 and TRBJ1-5; TRBD1 matches at 9 bases. CDR1 is SGHTS and CDR2 is YDEGEE in the germline V gene. The CDR3 consists of 15 residues. After removal of 3 bases from V and 4 bases from J, the junction contained 5 bases not matched to a gene. CDR3 DNA sequence: TGTGCCAGCAGCTCAGGGACAGGGACTAATCAGCCCCAGCATTTT. Translation: CASSSGTGTNQPQHF.

The sample holds a few counts of this clone. The chain uses TRBV28 and TRBJ1-2; 7 positions match TRBD1. This CDR3 spans 16 amino acids. J lost 6 bases, V lost 5 bases, and 15 bases had no gene match. CDR1 and CDR2 (germline): MDHEN, SYDVKM. The DNA for the CDR3 is TGTGCCAGCAGTCCCTCCCCCGACAGGGCAATGGATGGCTACACCTTC. Encoded protein: CASSPSPDRAMDGYTF.

The rearrangement uses TRBV7-9 and TRBJ1-2, with D possibly matching TRBD1 (6 bases). The germline V gene encodes CDR1 SEHNR and CDR2 FQNEAQ (reference sequence). The CDR3 loop spans 17 amino acids. The V gene lost 0 bases and the J gene lost 2 bases, with 16 bases spanning the gap. The CDR3 DNA sequence: TGTGCCAGCAGCTTAGCCTCTCGACAGGTCGAGAACTATGGCTACACCTTC. Residues: CASSLASRQVENYGYTF.

The chain carries TRBV7-3 and TRBJ1-2; 8 bases fit TRBD1. CDR3 size: 15 residues. The germline V gene has CDR1 SGHTA and CDR2 FQGTGA. The trim removed 5 bases at V and 5 bases at J, leaving 10 bases unmatched. This CDR3 is CASSPGQGRRYGYTF. The CDR3 nucleotides are TGTGCCAGCAGCCCAGGACAGGGTCGACGTTATGGCTACACCTTC.

The V and J genes are TRBV5-8 and TRBJ1-4; D gene uncertain. Germline assignment: CDR1 SGHTS and CDR2 YDEGEE. This CDR3 comprises 14 residues. V lost 0 bases and J lost 8, with 11 bases in between. The CDR3 spells CASSLDSGREKLFF. The CDR3 nucleotides read TGTGCCAGCAGCTTGGATAGTGGCAGGGAAAAACTGTTTTTT.